This note documents a single T cell receptor (beta chain) sequence. This clone was observed a handful of times. Which antigen it targets is not known. No quality values exist for individual bases; no much larger clone is one base distant. To prepare the library, the immunoSEQ multiplex PCR assay was applied. For the multiplex PCR, a mixture combining 60 forward primers for TCR Vbeta segments and 13 reverse primers for TCR Jbeta segments was used. Amplification of the CDR3 region of rearranged TCR beta genes was performed with a multiplex PCR assay on genomic DNA. The amplified TCR beta libraries were sequenced on the Illumina HiSeq System as 87-base-pair reads. Per the authors' processing: In a later analysis, tens of millions of unique TCR beta chains were counted across the approximately 620 repertoires, and roughly 10 million of these chains were shared by at least two donors. A nearest-neighbor algorithm error-corrected the raw reads and collapsed the reads into unique sequences, merging closely related sequences to remove PCR and sequencing errors. CDR3 sequences were aligned to IMGT reference sequences to assign V, D and J gene segments. For a sequence to be retained, at least a six-nucleotide match to both a V gene segment and a J gene segment was required. Rearrangements were classified as productive when the CDR3 lacked stop codons and remained in frame with V and J, and all other rearrangements were classified as non-productive. Following IMGT convention, CDR3 was defined as the stretch from the second conserved V-encoded cysteine to the conserved J-encoded phenylalanine. The earlier analysis of 587 of the donors excluded sequences that lacked an unambiguous match to a single V gene segment. In an earlier analysis of a few hundred of the donors, a V segment was called functional when productive rearrangements were above 56.7%, and segregating when the standard deviation between donors exceeded 5%. A statistical classification framework was developed to diagnose cytomegalovirus status using the catalog of TCR beta chain sequences. In a later analysis, V and J genes were assigned by comparing TCR nucleotide sequences against IMGT/GENE-DB human TR gene sequences. A later analysis assigned CDR3 sequences and most-parsimonious VDJ recombination scenarios with the TCRdist pipeline. In a later analysis, every TCR beta chain was defined by the combination of its CDR3 amino acid sequence and its V-gene family, and reads without a unique V-gene family were dropped. To address suspected cross-contamination and a sequencing artifact, a later analysis removed under 600 highly shared, low-generation-probability nucleotide sequences. In a later analysis, a clonal expansion index for each public chain was calculated from normalized within-repertoire ranks of inferred template counts. In a later analysis, generation probabilities were computed using a VDJ recombination model fitted to out-of-frame rearrangements, and the results were checked against IGoR. In a later analysis, hypergeometric tests were used to score TCR-TCR, TCR-HLA and TCR-CMV co-occurrence, with a repertoire-size bias correction applied to TCR pairs. In a later analysis, false discovery rates were estimated by permuting HLA or CMV assignments 20 times. In a later analysis, co-occurring TCRs were grouped using DBSCAN, with TCRdist sequence similarity added in when clustering inside HLA-allele-positive subsets. For co-occurrence clustering, repertoires with fewer than 30,000 or more than 120,000 public chains were excluded, along with five repertoires with anomalous nucleotide sharing. Here the immuneACCESS table is served through TCRdb, limited to in-frame sequences with V and J called. Missing clones are a known gap in these copies; in checked studies unresolved V genes cover under half, and the rest lacks a known reason. The V and J calls and clone size come from that table; D and trimming were worked out from the DNA. For this sample there are approximately 82,000 clones; over 9% appear just once. The leading ten clones occupy roughly 22% of the sample.

In total, 500 to 700 healthy bone marrow donors made up the cohort. At the time of sampling, every cohort member was nominally healthy, though immune exposures that went unrecorded were likely present. The donor was CMV seropositive and was included in the group of 250 to 350 seropositive cohort members. A peripheral blood sample was provided by each donor, and peripheral blood mononuclear cells were used for TCR beta sequencing. The Qiagen DNeasy Blood Extraction Kit was used to extract genomic DNA from the blood cell samples. The data stem from a study of cytomegalovirus exposure and HLA in healthy donors (TCRdb year 2017). Context from the whole study: An earlier analysis of roughly 500 of the donors reported around 280 Gb of sequence data and around 100 million unique TCR beta sequences obtained from some 170 million T cells. Because of strong linkage in the cohort, 5 or 6 DR-DQ haplotypes were treated as single units for association and clustering. Genome-wide SNP genotypes for about 65% of the roughly 700 donors were used in a later genetic analysis, which treated that subset as a discovery cohort. Typing coverage differed by locus: A, B, C, DRB1 and DQB1 were typed in about 620-640 donors, DQA1 in approximately 520, DPA1 in over 600, and DPB1 in 450 to 490. A later analysis re-examined previously published TCR beta repertoires from several hundred donors and added high-resolution HLA genotyping to investigate patterns of TCR occurrence. The study aimed to test whether cataloging public T cell receptors could reveal signatures of past pathogen exposure. An early release that covered some 640 HLA-typed donors contained 250 to 350 gigabases of sequencing data and 85 million to 100 million unique TCR sequences. In an earlier analysis of around 540 of the donors, high-throughput TCR beta sequencing was used to judge whether each TCR beta V gene segment behaved as functional or pseudogenic. The T cell repertoires of 666 subjects were profiled by immunosequencing and related to cytomegalovirus serostatus. All discovery cohort repertoires had been generated using a single sequencing platform. A separate validation cohort of roughly 110 different subjects was used in addition to the roughly 700-subject first cohort. Of the roughly 400 genotyped donors, roughly 85% fell in the genetic ancestry cluster associated with self-reported Caucasian donors. Donor age, sex, ethnicity and CMV serostatus were collected together with the repertoire data. Class I and class II HLA loci were covered by the typing at four-digit resolution. To predict cytomegalovirus infection status, the study combined high-throughput TCR immunosequencing, statistical association of individual TCRs with disease status, and machine learning. Rather than using new phenotypic data, the later analysis identified candidate immune exposures from TCR beta sequences and from how often those sequences occurred across donors. Among some 400 genotyped donors of the cohort, an average of roughly 240,000 unique TCR beta nucleotide sequences were sequenced per donor, around a sixth of them non-productive. Broad study findings and their caveats: A few of the identified cytomegalovirus-associated TCR beta chains were confirmed in vitro to be specific for cytomegalovirus antigens. In the study, around 150 TCR beta chains were listed as associated with cytomegalovirus. Because HLA typing was missing for some donors at each locus, association tests included only the typed subset. Roughly uniform sequencing depth across donors was assumed in presence/absence analyses, although this assumption may not hold. A further reported finding was that TCR beta sequences accurately predicted the HLA-A and HLA-B alleles for most subjects in the first cohort. An earlier analysis of 450 to 750 of the donors showed that most TCR beta V segments appeared in productive rearrangements either about 87% or about 30% of the time, which broadly matched IMGT annotations. Because the 87-base-pair reads could not distinguish some IMGT-functional V segments, including TRBV6-2 and TRBV6-3, those segments were excluded. A group of highly shared sequence variants was considered likely to be a technical artifact of the sequencing pipeline. In a later analysis, HLA-associated TCR beta chains showed more clonal expansion and lower generation probabilities than non-associated chains that were equally common. Strong co-occurrence of HLA alleles, especially DR and DQ, made assigning TCR associations to individual alleles difficult. A later genetic analysis reported fewer N-insertions in productive TCRs among donors in an Asian-associated ancestry cluster than the roughly 670-donor mean. Several of the top co-occurrence clusters appeared to be linked to parvovirus B19, influenza, CMV and Epstein-Barr virus, according to a later analysis. This cohort had only TCR beta chains sequenced, and the lack of alpha or paired-chain data limited which features could be detected. Immune exposure information for the cohort was limited to CMV serostatus. In a later analysis, most CMV-associated TCR beta chains were found to appear HLA-restricted, with HLA associations seemingly driven largely by CMV exposure. In a later analysis, TCR association rates were found to vary across HLA loci, with the most associated TCRs seen for DRB1 alleles and the fewest for HLA-C alleles. Across donors, most TCR sequences were observed very rarely, whereas some public TCRs were present in many individuals. The authors suggested that the approach could potentially be extended to other disease states and immunological phenotypes. Specific HLA alleles were associated with 15,000 to 20,000 TCR beta sequences at a false discovery rate of 0.05 in a later analysis. Because counts were too low, around 17 rarely observed V segments, including chromosome 9 orphons, were left out of the earlier analysis of 587 of the donors. V-gene and J-gene trimming of TCR beta chains was associated with a missense DCLRE1C variant in a later genetic analysis, and the association was replicated in an independent cohort. Correlated functional status among segregating V segments might be attributable to linkage disequilibrium, but an unknown experimental factor could not be ruled out. Cytomegalovirus status was reported to be diagnosed by the classifier with high specificity and sensitivity in both the original and validation cohorts.

There are 14 amino acids in the CDR3, from cysteine to phenylalanine inclusive. CDR3 DNA only is kept here, 42 bases in frame from base 1. CDR1 and CDR2 (MDHEN, SYDVKM) derive from the germline V gene. The V end gives up 7 bases and the J end 4 bases, leaving 8 bases in the junction not matched to a gene. The chain is assembled from TRBV28 and TRBJ1-2, with 8 bases in between that match TRBD1. The sequence was collected from a man between 60 and 75 years old in good health and CMV-seropositive. The sequencing input was PBMCs. The base sequence is TGTGCCAGCACCTCGCCGGGACAGGTCTATGGCTACACCTTC. Its protein reads: CASTSPGQVYGYTF.